This TCR beta chain was captured in a study of cytomegalovirus exposure and HLA in healthy donors. The method was immunoSEQ multiplex PCR; TCRdb's version includes in-frame clones alone and lacks a portion of them. The table records about 120,000 clones, roughly 90% of them present only once. Per the germline V gene, CDR1 is LNHNV and CDR2 is YYDKDF (reference sequence). The CDR3 is 17 residues long. The V end was cut by 0 bases, the J end by 0 bases, with 11 bases between. This sequence joins TRBV15 and TRBJ1-4; the D is unclear. The sequencing sample was made of PBMCs. The sequence came from a young woman in good health and CMV-seropositive. The CDR3 region has the DNA TGTGCCACCAGCAGAGATCTGGGGAGTGCAACTAATGAAAAACTGTTTTTT. Amino acid sequence: CATSRDLGSATNEKLFF.